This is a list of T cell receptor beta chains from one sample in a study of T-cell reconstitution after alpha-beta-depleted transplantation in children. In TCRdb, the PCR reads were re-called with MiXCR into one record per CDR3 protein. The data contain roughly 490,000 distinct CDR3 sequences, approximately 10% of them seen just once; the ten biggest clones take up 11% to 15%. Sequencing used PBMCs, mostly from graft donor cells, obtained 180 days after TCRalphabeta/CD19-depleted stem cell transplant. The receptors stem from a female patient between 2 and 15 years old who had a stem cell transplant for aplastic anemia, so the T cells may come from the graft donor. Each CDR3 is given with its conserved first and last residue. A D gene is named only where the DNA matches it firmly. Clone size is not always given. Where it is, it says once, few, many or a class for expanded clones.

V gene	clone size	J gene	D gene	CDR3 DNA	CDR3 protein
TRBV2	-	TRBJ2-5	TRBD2	TGTGCCAGCAGCTTTGCTAGCGGGCACCAAGAGACCCAGTACTTC	CASSFASGHQETQYF
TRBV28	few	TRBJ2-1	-	TGTGCCAGCAGTTCCACCCGAAACAATGAGCAGTTCTTC	CASSSTRNNEQFF
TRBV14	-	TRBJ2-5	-	TGTGCCAGCAGCCAAGGCTTTCTAGCACGGACGCTGGAGACCCAGTACTTC	CASSQGFLARTLETQYF
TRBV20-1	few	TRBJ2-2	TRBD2	TGCAGTGCTCTACTAGCGGGAAGCACCGGGGAGCTGTTTTTT	CSALLAGSTGELFF
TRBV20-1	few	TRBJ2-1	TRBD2	TGCAGTGCTAGGCACGCTTGGACGGGAGGATACAATGAGCAGTTCTTC	CSARHAWTGGYNEQFF
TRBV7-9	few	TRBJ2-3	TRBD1	TGTGCCAGCAGCTTAGTGAGGACAGGGGGAATGGAAAATACGCAGTATTTT	CASSLVRTGGMENTQYF
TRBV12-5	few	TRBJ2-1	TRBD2	TGTGCTAGTGGTTTGGTACGGACTAGCGGTAAATACAATGAGCAGTTCTTC	CASGLVRTSGKYNEQFF
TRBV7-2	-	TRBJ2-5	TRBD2	TGTGCCAGCAGATCCTCGCTGCTAGCGGGAAGCCAAGAGACCCAGTACTTC	CASRSSLLAGSQETQYF
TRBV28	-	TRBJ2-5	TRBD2	TGTGCCAGCGGCAATAGCGGGAGGCAAAAGGAGACCCAGTACTTC	CASGNSGRQKETQYF
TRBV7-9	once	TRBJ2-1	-	TGTGCCAGCAGCTTAGTGCGTGCCAGATACAATGAGCAGTTCTTC	CASSLVRARYNEQFF
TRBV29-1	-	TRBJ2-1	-	TGCAGCGCCCTCGGGACTCCCTACAATGAGCAGTTCTTC	CSALGTPYNEQFF
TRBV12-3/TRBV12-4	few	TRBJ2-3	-	TGTGCCAGCAGCAAACCCGACAGCTCTACCACAGATACGCAGTATTTT	CASSKPDSSTTDTQYF
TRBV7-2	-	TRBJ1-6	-	TGTGCCAGCAGCCCCGGATCAGGGGAACCTCATTCACCCCTCCACTTT	CASSPGSGEPHSPLHF
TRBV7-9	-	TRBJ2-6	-	TGTGCCAGCAACTCCCCGATCTCTGGGGCCAACGTCCTGACTTTC	CASNSPISGANVLTF
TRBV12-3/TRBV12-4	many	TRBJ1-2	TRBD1	TGTGCCAGCAGCCGTGACAGGGTCAGCTATGGCTACACCTTC	CASSRDRVSYGYTF
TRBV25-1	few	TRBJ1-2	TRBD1	TGTGCCAGCAGTGAATATCCTCGCTCCAGGGGGCGCGGCGGGCGTCGGTTTGGCTACACCTTC	CASSEYPRSRGRGGRRFGYTF
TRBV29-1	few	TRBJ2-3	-	TGCAGCGTTGAAGCCTACGGGAGACGCACAGATACGCAGTATTTT	CSVEAYGRRTDTQYF
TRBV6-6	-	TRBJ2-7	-	TGTGCCAGCAGCCCCGGTGTAGGTTACGAGCAGTACTTC	CASSPGVGYEQYF
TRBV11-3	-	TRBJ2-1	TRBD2	TGTGCCAGCAGCTTAGAGGGGCTAGCGGGGGAGGAGCAGTTCTTC	CASSLEGLAGEEQFF
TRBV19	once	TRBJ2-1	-	TGTGCCAGTAGTATAGTTACCACGACTTACAATGAGCAGTTCTTC	CASSIVTTTYNEQFF
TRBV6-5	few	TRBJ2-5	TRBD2	TGTGCCAGCAGAGGGCAACCACGCCGGACTAGCGGTAAAGAGACCCAGTACTTC	CASRGQPRRTSGKETQYF
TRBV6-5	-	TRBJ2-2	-	TGTGCCAGCAGTTACTGGGCCCCCATCTCCGTCAAGCCCGGGGAGCTGTTTTTT	CASSYWAPISVKPGELFF
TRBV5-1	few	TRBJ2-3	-	TGCGCCAGCAGCGGGGGACCCAGCGATGTTACGCAGTATTTT	CASSGGPSDVTQYF
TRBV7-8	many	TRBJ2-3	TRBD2	TGTGCCAGCAGCTTACGGAGCGGGAGGGCCCTAGGAGATACGCAGTATTTT	CASSLRSGRALGDTQYF
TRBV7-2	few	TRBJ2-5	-	TGTGCCAGCAGCTTAACGCGGGGAGTCGGAGAGACCCAGTACTTC	CASSLTRGVGETQYF
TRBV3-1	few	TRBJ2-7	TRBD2	TGTGCCAGCAGCCAAGGACTAGCGGGAAGTGAGCAGTACTTC	CASSQGLAGSEQYF
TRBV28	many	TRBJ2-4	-	TGTGCCAGCAGTGCGACGAGGGACATTCAGTACTTC	CASSATRDIQYF